The clone carrying this TCR beta chain was seen many times. A single record per CDR3 protein comes from TCRdb applying MiXCR to the 5' RACE reads. The sample contains 40,000 to 50,000 distinct CDR3 sequences, about 6.3% of which appear only once. This sample is drawn from a study of T cells after yellow fever vaccination. The CDR3 covers 14 residues. The V and J ends lost 5 bases and 7 bases respectively, with 15 bases between them. Germline assignment: CDR1 SGHTA and CDR2 FQGNSA. Study-level findings and limits: Researchers noted that a small share of clonotypes showed up in both CD4 and CD8 compartments. On day 0, almost all vaccine-responding clonotypes were undetectable in sorted memory subsets. Though weaker, the secondary response peaked faster, on day 5 versus 15. Abundant clonotypes from the bulk population could have been carried over as contaminants into FACS-sorted repertoires.

This specimen consisted of PBMCs, either bulk or a sorted T-cell subset (CD4+, CD8+, memory, or dextramer-sorted; not recorded which), obtained 45 days after the yellow fever booster vaccination. The TCR sequence derives from a man aged 25 to 45 who received the YFV17D yellow fever vaccine. The chain has TRBV7-2 and TRBJ2-4; D may be TRBD2 (6 bases). The CDR3 coding sequence is TGTGCCAGCAGCCCAACGGGACTTTACAACATTCAGTACTTC. This encodes CASSPTGLYNIQYF. The variable domain in full, completed from reference TRBV7-2 and TRBJ2-4, reads GAGVSQSPSNKVTEKGKDVELRCDPISGHTALYWYRQSLGQGLEFLIYFQGNSAPDKSGLPSDRFSAERTGGSVSTLTIQRTQQEDSAVYLCASSPTGLYNIQYFGAGTRLSVL.